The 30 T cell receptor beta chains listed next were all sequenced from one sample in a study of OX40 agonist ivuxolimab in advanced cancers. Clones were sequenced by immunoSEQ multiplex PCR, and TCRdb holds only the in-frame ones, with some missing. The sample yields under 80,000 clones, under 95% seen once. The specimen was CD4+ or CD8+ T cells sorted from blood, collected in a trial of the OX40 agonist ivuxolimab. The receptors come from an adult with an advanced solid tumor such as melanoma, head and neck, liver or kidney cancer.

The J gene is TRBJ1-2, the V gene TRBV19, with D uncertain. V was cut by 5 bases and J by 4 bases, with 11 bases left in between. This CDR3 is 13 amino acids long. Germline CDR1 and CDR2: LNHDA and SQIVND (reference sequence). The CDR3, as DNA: TGTGCCAGTAGTTGGAACAGCATCTATGGCTACACCTTC. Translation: CASSWNSIYGYTF. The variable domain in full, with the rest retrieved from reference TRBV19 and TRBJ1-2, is DGGITQSPKYLFRKEGQNVTLSCEQNLNHDAMYWYRQDPGQGLRLIYYSQIVNDFQKGDIAEGYSVSREKKESFPLTVTSAQKNPTAFYLCASSWNSIYGYTFGSGTRLTVV.

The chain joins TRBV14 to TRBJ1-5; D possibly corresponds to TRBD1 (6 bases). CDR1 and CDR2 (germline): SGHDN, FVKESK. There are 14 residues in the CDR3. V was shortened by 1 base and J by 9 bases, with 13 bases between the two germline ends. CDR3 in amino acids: CASSQGVRGGPQHF. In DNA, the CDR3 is TGTGCCAGCAGCCAAGGGGTGAGGGGGGGGCCCCAGCATTTT.

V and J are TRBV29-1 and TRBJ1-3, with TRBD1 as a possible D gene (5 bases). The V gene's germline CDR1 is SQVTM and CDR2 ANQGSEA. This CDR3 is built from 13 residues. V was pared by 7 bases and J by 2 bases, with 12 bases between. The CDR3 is CSAWGTTGNTIYF. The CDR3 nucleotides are TGCAGCGCCTGGGGGACGACTGGAAACACCATATATTTT.

The CDR3 region is CASGRQGYEQYF. CDR3 DNA sequence: TGCGCCAGCGGGCGACAGGGCTACGAGCAGTACTTC. This chain connects TRBV10-2 to TRBJ2-7, with 7 bases that match TRBD1. This CDR3 has 12 residues. CDR1 and CDR2 from the germline V gene are WSHSY and SAAADI. The junction had 4 bases not matched to a gene; V was cut back by 8 bases and J by 3 bases.

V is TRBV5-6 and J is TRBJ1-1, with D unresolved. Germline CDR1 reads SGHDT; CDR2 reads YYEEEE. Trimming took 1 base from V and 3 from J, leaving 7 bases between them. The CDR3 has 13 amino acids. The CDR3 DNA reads TGTGCCAGCAGCTTGCTTACAGACACTGAAGCTTTCTTT. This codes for CASSLLTDTEAFF.

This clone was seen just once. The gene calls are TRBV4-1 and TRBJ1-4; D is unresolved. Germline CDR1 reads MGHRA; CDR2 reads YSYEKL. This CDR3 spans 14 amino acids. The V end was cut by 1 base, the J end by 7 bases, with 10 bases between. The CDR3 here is CASSQVGLAEKLFF. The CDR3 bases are TGCGCCAGCAGCCAAGTTGGGTTGGCTGAAAAACTGTTTTTT.

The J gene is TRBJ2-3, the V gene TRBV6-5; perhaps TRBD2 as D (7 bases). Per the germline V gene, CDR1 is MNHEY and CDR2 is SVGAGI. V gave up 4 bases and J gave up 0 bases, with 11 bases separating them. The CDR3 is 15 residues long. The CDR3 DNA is TGTGCCAGCAGTTTTGGCGGGGGCAGCACAGATACGCAGTATTTT. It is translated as CASSFGGGSTDTQYF.

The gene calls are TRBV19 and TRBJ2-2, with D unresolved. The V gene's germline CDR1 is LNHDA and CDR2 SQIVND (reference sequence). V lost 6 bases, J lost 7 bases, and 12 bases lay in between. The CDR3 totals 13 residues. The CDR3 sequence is CASSPLVGGELFF. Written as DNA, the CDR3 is TGTGCCAGTAGCCCCCTAGTGGGCGGGGAGCTGTTTTTT.

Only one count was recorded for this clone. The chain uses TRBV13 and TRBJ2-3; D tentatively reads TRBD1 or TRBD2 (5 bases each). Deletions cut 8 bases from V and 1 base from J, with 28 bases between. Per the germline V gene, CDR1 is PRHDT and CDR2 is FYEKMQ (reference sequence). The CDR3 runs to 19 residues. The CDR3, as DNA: TGTGCCAGCCGTACCTGGAATCCCGCAGGGAGAGGAGGCACAGATACGCAGTATTTT. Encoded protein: CASRTWNPAGRGGTDTQYF.

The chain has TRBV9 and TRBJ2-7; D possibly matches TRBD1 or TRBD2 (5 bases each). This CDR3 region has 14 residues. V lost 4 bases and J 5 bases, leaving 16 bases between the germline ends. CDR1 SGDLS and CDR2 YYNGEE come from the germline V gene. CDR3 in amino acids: CASSRAGSIDEQYF. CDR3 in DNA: TGTGCCAGCAGCCGAGCAGGGAGTATCGACGAGCAGTACTTC.

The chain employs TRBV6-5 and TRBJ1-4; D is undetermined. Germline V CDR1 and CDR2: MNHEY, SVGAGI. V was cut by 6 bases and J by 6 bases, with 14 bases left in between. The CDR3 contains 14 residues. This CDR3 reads CASSTTAVHEKLFF. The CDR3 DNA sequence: TGTGCCAGCAGCACGACCGCGGTTCATGAAAAACTGTTTTTT.

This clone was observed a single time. CDR3 coding DNA: TGTGCCAGTAGCCCTACGAGGGGTCCGTCCTACGAGCAGTACTTC. It encodes CASSPTRGPSYEQYF. The gene calls are TRBV19 and TRBJ2-5; D is perhaps TRBD1 or TRBD2 (5 bases each). Matching the DNA end better, TRBJ2-7 makes the J call doubtful. The CDR3 runs 15 residues. Germline V gene data show CDR1 as LNHDA and CDR2 as SQIVND (reference sequence).

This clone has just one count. CDR3 bases: TGTGCCAGCAGCCTTGGACAGGGTCCCAATGAGCAGTTCTTC. Amino acid sequence: CASSLGQGPNEQFF. This rearrangement joins TRBV7-9 to TRBJ2-1, with 8 bases lining up with TRBD1. In germline, CDR1 is SEHNR, CDR2 FQNEAQ (reference sequence). CDR3 length equals 14 residues. V shed 5 bases, J shed 6 bases, and the junction held 6 bases outside the gene matches.

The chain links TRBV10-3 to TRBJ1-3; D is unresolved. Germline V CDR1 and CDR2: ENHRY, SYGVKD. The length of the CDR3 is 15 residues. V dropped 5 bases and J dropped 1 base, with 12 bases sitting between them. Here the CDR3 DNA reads TGTGCCATCAGTTTATGGGTCGAATCTGGAAACACCATATATTTT. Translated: CAISLWVESGNTIYF.

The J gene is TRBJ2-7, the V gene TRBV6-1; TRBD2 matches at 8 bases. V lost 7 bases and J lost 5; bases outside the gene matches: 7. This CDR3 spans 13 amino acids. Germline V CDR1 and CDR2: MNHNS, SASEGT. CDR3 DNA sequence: TGTGCCAGCACCAAGCGGGGGTTGGACGAGCAGTACTTC. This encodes CASTKRGLDEQYF.

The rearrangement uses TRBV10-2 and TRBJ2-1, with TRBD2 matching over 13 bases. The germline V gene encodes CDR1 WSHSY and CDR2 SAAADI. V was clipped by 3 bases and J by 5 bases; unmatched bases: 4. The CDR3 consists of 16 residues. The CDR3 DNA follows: TGCGCCAGCAGTGACCAACTAGCGGGGGGGCACAATGAGCAGTTCTTC. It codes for CASSDQLAGGHNEQFF.

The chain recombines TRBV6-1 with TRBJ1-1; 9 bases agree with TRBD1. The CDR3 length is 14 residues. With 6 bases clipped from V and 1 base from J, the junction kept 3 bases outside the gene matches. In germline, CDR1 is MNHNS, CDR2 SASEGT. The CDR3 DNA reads TGTGCCAGCAGGTGGACAGGGGAGAACACTGAAGCTTTCTTT. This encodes CASRWTGENTEAFF.

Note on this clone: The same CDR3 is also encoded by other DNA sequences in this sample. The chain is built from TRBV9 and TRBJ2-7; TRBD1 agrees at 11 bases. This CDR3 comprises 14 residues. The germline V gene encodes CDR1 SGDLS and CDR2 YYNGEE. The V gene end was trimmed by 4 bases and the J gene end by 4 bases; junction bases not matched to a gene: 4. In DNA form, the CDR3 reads TGTGCCAGCAGCACCGGACAGGGGGCGTACGAGCAGTACTTC. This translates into CASSTGQGAYEQYF. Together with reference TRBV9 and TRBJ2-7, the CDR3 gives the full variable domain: DSGVTQTPKHLITATGQRVTLRCSPRSGDLSVYWYQQSLDQGLQFLIQYYNGEERAKGNILERFSAQQFPDLHSELNLSSLELGDSALYFCASSTGQGAYEQYFGPGTRLTVT.

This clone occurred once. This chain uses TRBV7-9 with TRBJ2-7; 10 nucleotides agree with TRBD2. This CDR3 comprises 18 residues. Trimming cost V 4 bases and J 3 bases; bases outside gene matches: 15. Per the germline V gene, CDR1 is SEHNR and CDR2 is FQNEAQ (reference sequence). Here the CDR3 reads CASSSGSSSGGPFYEQYF. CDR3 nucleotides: TGTGCCAGCAGCTCAGGGTCCTCTAGCGGGGGTCCCTTCTACGAGCAGTACTTC.

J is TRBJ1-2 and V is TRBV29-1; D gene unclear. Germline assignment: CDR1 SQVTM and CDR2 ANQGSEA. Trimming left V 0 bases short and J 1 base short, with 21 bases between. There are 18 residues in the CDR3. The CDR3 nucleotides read TGCAGCGTTGAAGAGGATTACGCGACCCAGGAGGGTAACTATGGCTACACCTTC. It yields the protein CSVEEDYATQEGNYGYTF. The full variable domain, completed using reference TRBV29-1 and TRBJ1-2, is SAVISQKPSRDICQRGTSLTIQCQVDSQVTMMFWYRQQPGQSLTLIATANQGSEATYESGFVIDKFPISRPNLTFSTLTVSNMSPEDSSIYLCSVEEDYATQEGNYGYTFGSGTRLTVV.

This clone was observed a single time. The CDR3 DNA follows: TGCGCCAGCAGCCAAGAATCGAGGGCCGAGCAGTACTTC. Its translation: CASSQESRAEQYF. V and J are TRBV4-1 and TRBJ2-7; D may be TRBD2 (5 bases). Per germline, CDR1 MGHRA and CDR2 YSYEKL. Deletions cut 0 bases from V and 6 bases from J, with 9 bases between. The CDR3 contains 13 residues.

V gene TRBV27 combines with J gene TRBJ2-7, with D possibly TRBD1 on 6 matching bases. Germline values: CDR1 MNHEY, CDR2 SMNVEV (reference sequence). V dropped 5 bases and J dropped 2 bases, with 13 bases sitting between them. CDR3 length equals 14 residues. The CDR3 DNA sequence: TGTGCCAGCAGTCCATGGACAGAAGCCTACGAGCAGTACTTC. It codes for CASSPWTEAYEQYF.

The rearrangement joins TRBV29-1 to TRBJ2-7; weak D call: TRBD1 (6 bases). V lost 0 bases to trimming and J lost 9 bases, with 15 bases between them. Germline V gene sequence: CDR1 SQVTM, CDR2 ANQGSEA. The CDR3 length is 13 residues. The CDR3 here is CSVEDYAQGWQYF. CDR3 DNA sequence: TGCAGCGTTGAAGATTATGCGCAGGGGTGGCAGTACTTC.

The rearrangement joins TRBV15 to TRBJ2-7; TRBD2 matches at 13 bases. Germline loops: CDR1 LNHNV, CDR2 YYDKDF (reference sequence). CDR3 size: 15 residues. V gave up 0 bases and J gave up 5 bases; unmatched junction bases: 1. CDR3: CATSRDTSGGDEQYF. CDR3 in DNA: TGTGCCACCAGCAGAGATACTAGCGGGGGGGACGAGCAGTACTTC.

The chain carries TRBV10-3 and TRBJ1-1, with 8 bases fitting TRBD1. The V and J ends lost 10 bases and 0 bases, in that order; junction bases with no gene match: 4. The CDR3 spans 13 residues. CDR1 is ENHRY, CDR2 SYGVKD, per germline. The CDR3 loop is CATRQGMNTEAFF. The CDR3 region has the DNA TGTGCCACCAGACAGGGGATGAACACTGAAGCTTTCTTT.

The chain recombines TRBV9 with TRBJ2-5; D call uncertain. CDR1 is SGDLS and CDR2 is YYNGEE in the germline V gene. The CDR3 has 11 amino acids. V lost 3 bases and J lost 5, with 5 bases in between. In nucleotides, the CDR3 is TGTGCCAGCAGCGACCTGGAGACCCAGTACTTC. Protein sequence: CASSDLETQYF.

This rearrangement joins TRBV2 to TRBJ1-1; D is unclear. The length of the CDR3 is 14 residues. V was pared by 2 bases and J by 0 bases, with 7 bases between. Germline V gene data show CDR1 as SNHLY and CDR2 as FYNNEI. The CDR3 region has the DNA TGTGCCAGCAGTGAAAGGCTGATGAACACTGAAGCTTTCTTT. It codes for CASSERLMNTEAFF.

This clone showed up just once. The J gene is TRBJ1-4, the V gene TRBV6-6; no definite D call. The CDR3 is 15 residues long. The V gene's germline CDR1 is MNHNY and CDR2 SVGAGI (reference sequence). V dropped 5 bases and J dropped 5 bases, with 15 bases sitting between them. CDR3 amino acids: CASSVLYEPNEKLFF. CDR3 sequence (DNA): TGTGCCAGCAGTGTTCTTTATGAACCCAATGAAAAACTGTTTTTT.

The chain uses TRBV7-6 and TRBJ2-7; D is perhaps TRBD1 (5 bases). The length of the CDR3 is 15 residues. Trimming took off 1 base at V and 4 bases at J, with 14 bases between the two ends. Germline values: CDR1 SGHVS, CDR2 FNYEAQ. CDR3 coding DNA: TGTGCCAGCAGCTTAGGGGCAGGGAAAACTTACGAGCAGTACTTC. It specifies CASSLGAGKTYEQYF. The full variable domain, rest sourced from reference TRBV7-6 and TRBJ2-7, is GAGVSQSPRYKVTKRGQDVALRCDPISGHVSLYWYRQALGQGPEFLTYFNYEAQQDKSGLPNDRFSAERPEGSISTLTIQRTEQRDSAMYRCASSLGAGKTYEQYFGPGTRLTVT.

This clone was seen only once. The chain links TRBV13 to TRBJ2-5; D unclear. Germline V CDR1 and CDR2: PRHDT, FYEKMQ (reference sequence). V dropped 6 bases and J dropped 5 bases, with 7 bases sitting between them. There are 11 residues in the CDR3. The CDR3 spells CASSRRETQYF. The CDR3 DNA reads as TGTGCCAGCAGTCGAAGGGAGACCCAGTACTTC.